The T cell receptor (beta chain) under discussion was sequenced for a study of T cell repertoires in cytomegalovirus infection (dated by TCRdb to about 2019). Regarding the research as a whole: Donor HLA type was relevant to the analysis, because carriage of CMV infection together with the matching HLA type was indicated by public TCR beta signatures.

This clonotype came up many times. Its antigen is not yet known. Nothing much larger sits one base from this clone, and base qualities are not available. Results and caveats for the whole study, not just this receptor: Cumulative frequency of public TCR beta family members discriminated carriers of CMV infection plus the relevant HLA type in this cohort and an independent approximately 370-donor cohort. The ex vivo response was dominated by HLA-C-restricted CMV-specific TCR beta clonotypes, which also provided the single most frequent clonotype in two of eight donors.

Data came from an Illumina HiSeq 1500. TCRdb passed the public sequencing reads through fastp at Q25 and MiXCR, retaining productive beta sequences. Every CDR3 protein is listed once, alongside the most common genes and DNA of its rows. This sample has roughly 300,000 distinct CDR3 sequences in its table, and about 23% of those were observed once. The ten largest clones take up roughly 14% of the sample. The CDR3 covers 15 residues, taking in both the cysteine and the phenylalanine. The read is trimmed to its CDR3 DNA, 45 bases read in frame from base 1. V loses 5 bases, J loses 3 bases, and the germline ends lie 17 bases apart. According to the germline V gene, CDR1 reads SGHTA and CDR2 reads FQGNSA.

This chain joins TRBV7-2 to TRBJ2-7, and the D gene may be TRBD1, 6 bases matching. The sequencing sample was made of PBMCs. This TCR was recovered from a human donor in good health (CMV status not recorded). Some clones in this sample may be carry-over from other donors' samples. The CDR3 reads as follows: CASSAPSGRGYEQYF. DNA sequence: TGTGCCAGCAGCGCCCCGTCGGGCAGGGGCTACGAGCAGTACTTC.